This T cell receptor (beta chain) appears in the sequencing data of a study of T cell responses to AZD1222 COVID-19 vaccine. Note on this clone: Its antigen is as yet unknown.

In germline, CDR1 is KGHSH, CDR2 LQKENI. V lost 3 bases and J lost 8, with 19 bases in between. CDR3 size: 15 residues. The data were produced by immunoSEQ multiplex PCR, yet TCRdb's version contains in-frame clones alone and is incomplete. Among tens of thousands of clones listed, over 75% were seen once. Regarding the study as a whole: In all cases, repertoires were sampled only after the peak T cell response. Per reports, nearly half of all spike-specific TCRs target regions that are unmutated in variants.

Sample: peripheral blood, taken 28 days after the second AZD1222 dose. The chain carries TRBV18 and TRBJ1-1; D is possibly TRBD1 (5 bases). This sequence originates from an adult who received the AZD1222 COVID-19 vaccine. CDR3 DNA sequence: TGTGCCAGCTCACCCCCCCGCCCAGGGACGTCCGAAGCTTTCTTT. This sequence encodes CASSPPRPGTSEAFF.